Sequencing of this TCR beta chain was carried out in a study of blood T cells in healthy people across ages. Broader study findings: The unknown donor CMV status may have confounded expanded clonotype changes. As age increased, TCR beta diversity per million T cells fell in a roughly linear fashion.

In its sample, this clonotype was seen many times. Its target is not known. Per individual sample, total RNA of at least 5 micrograms was extracted. Germline CDR1 is SEHNR and CDR2 is FQNEAQ (reference sequence). V was pared by 1 base and J by 8 bases, with 4 bases of the junction left unmatched. CDR3 size: 14 residues. Then a second PCR, running roughly 7 to 11 cycles, was carried out with a sample-barcoded 5' primer and a J-beta primer mix. MiXCR was run by TCRdb on the 5' RACE reads, yielding one entry per CDR3 protein. This table has some 710,000 distinct CDR3 sequences, about a fifth appearing once.

Material for sequencing was blood. The rearrangement uses TRBV7-9 and TRBJ1-4; 7 bases are shared with TRBD1. The source of this sequence is a man aged 70 or older in good health. The CDR3 DNA reads TGTGCCAGCAGCTTAGAGGGGGCCTGGGAAAAACTGTTTTTT. Its translation is CASSLEGAWEKLFF. The full variable domain, in which reference TRBV7-9 and TRBJ1-4 provide the parts outside the CDR3, is DTGVSQNPRHKITKRGQNVTFRCDPISEHNRLYWYRQTLGQGPEFLTYFQNEAQLEKSRLLSDRFSAERPKGSFSTLEIQRTEQGDSAMYLCASSLEGAWEKLFFGSGTQLSVL.